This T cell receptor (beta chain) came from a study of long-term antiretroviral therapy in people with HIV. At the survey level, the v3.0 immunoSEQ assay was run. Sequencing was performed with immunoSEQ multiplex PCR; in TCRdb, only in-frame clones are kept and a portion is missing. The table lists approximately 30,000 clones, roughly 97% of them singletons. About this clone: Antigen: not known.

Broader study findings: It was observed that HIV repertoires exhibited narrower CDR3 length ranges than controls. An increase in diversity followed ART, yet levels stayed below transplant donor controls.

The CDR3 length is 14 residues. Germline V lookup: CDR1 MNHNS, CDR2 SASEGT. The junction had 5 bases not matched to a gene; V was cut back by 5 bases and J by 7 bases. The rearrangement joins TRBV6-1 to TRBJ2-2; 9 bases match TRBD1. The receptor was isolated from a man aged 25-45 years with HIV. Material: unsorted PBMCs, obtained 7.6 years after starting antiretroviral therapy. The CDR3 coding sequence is TGTGCCAGCAGTTCACAGGGGGCGGGCGGGGAGCTGTTTTTT. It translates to CASSSQGAGGELFF.